Listed below are T cell receptor beta chains from one sample, sequenced in a study of blood T cell repertoires in COVID-19. Clones were read by immunoSEQ multiplex PCR, and TCRdb kept only the in-frame ones, dropping some. The sample holds 400,000 to 500,000 clones; roughly 84% are singletons and the top ten take about 1.5%. Sequencing was carried out using PBMCs or T cells enriched from blood (not recorded which). The source is a woman between 18 and 29 years old who had been exposed to COVID-19. CDR3s include the opening cysteine and the closing phenylalanine or tryptophan. Each record gives: clone size, J gene, D gene, V gene, CDR3 length, CDR3 protein, CDR3 DNA. The D gene is left open where the match is weak. The size of a clone is reported for some rows only, either as once, few or many, or as a class for expanded clones.

clone size: few; J gene: TRBJ1-5; D gene: NA; V gene: TRBV6-5; CDR3 length: 15; CDR3 protein: CASSYSSPSNQPQHF; CDR3 DNA: TGTGCCAGCAGTTACTCTTCCCCAAGCAATCAGCCCCAGCATTTT
clone size: NA; J gene: TRBJ2-2; D gene: TRBD2; V gene: TRBV19; CDR3 length: 13; CDR3 protein: CASSTGGSGELFF; CDR3 DNA: TGTGCCAGTAGTACGGGGGGGTCCGGGGAGCTGTTTTTT
clone size: NA; J gene: TRBJ2-7; D gene: NA; V gene: TRBV6-6; CDR3 length: 13; CDR3 protein: CASSFDRVREQYF; CDR3 DNA: TGTGCCAGCAGTTTCGACAGAGTTCGCGAGCAGTACTTC
clone size: NA; J gene: TRBJ2-3; D gene: NA; V gene: TRBV7-6; CDR3 length: 15; CDR3 protein: CASSYVAFETDTQYF; CDR3 DNA: TGTGCCAGCAGCTACGTAGCTTTCGAAACAGATACGCAGTATTTT
clone size: NA; J gene: TRBJ1-6; D gene: TRBD1; V gene: TRBV7-2; CDR3 length: 16; CDR3 protein: CASSQGRTGRNSPLHF; CDR3 DNA: TGTGCCAGCAGCCAAGGCCGGACAGGACGTAATTCACCCCTCCACTTT
clone size: NA; J gene: TRBJ1-2; D gene: TRBD1; V gene: TRBV9; CDR3 length: 15; CDR3 protein: CASSVTGGPNYGYTF; CDR3 DNA: TGTGCCAGCAGCGTTACAGGGGGCCCAAACTATGGCTACACCTTC
clone size: NA; J gene: TRBJ2-3; D gene: TRBD2; V gene: TRBV4-3; CDR3 length: 19; CDR3 protein: CASSHQTSGGALRTDTQYF; CDR3 DNA: TGCGCCAGCAGCCATCAGACTAGCGGGGGGGCTCTACGCACAGATACGCAGTATTTT
clone size: once; J gene: TRBJ2-3; D gene: NA; V gene: TRBV2; CDR3 length: 13; CDR3 protein: CASSASRSDTQYF; CDR3 DNA: TGTGCCAGCAGTGCTTCCAGATCAGATACGCAGTATTTT
clone size: NA; J gene: TRBJ2-3; D gene: TRBD2; V gene: TRBV5-1; CDR3 length: 17; CDR3 protein: CASTRTSGVAYTDTQYF; CDR3 DNA: TGCGCCAGCACAAGGACTAGCGGCGTTGCCTACACAGATACGCAGTATTTT
clone size: NA; J gene: TRBJ2-5; D gene: NA; V gene: TRBV7-6; CDR3 length: 13; CDR3 protein: CASSRDYQETQYF; CDR3 DNA: TGTGCCAGCAGCCGGGACTACCAAGAGACCCAGTACTTC
clone size: NA; J gene: TRBJ2-1; D gene: TRBD2; V gene: TRBV28; CDR3 length: 14; CDR3 protein: CASSLSGGYNEQFF; CDR3 DNA: TGTGCCAGCAGTTTAAGCGGGGGCTACAATGAGCAGTTCTTC
clone size: many; J gene: TRBJ2-7; D gene: NA; V gene: TRBV24-1; CDR3 length: 13; CDR3 protein: CATSSADTYEQYF; CDR3 DNA: TGTGCCACCAGTTCTGCGGACACCTACGAGCAGTACTTC
clone size: NA; J gene: TRBJ2-2; D gene: TRBD1; V gene: TRBV10-2; CDR3 length: 15; CDR3 protein: CASTSGGAGTGELFF; CDR3 DNA: TGCGCCAGCACCTCAGGGGGAGCAGGAACCGGGGAGCTGTTTTTT
clone size: once; J gene: TRBJ1-3; D gene: NA; V gene: TRBV18; CDR3 length: 16; CDR3 protein: CASSPNREVMGNTIYF; CDR3 DNA: TGTGCCAGCTCACCAAACAGGGAAGTTATGGGAAACACCATATATTTT
clone size: NA; J gene: TRBJ1-4; D gene: NA; V gene: TRBV28; CDR3 length: 15; CDR3 protein: CASSSLQAANEKLFF; CDR3 DNA: TGTGCCAGCAGTTCGCTTCAGGCCGCTAATGAAAAACTGTTTTTT
clone size: NA; J gene: TRBJ2-5; D gene: TRBD2; V gene: TRBV9; CDR3 length: 17; CDR3 protein: CASSVSFPSGVQETQYF; CDR3 DNA: TGTGCCAGCAGCGTAAGTTTCCCTAGCGGCGTCCAAGAGACCCAGTACTTC
clone size: NA; J gene: TRBJ2-1; D gene: NA; V gene: TRBV5-1; CDR3 length: 15; CDR3 protein: CASSLRRERTNEQFF; CDR3 DNA: TGCGCCAGCAGCTTAAGACGAGAGCGGACCAATGAGCAGTTCTTC
clone size: once; J gene: TRBJ2-7; D gene: TRBD2; V gene: TRBV3-1/TRBV3-2; CDR3 length: 15; CDR3 protein: CASSHWGGKTYEQYF; CDR3 DNA: TGTGCCAGCAGCCATTGGGGGGGGAAGACCTACGAGCAGTACTTC
clone size: NA; J gene: TRBJ1-2; D gene: NA; V gene: TRBV7-2; CDR3 length: 15; CDR3 protein: CASSFTRVGNYGYTF; CDR3 DNA: TGTGCCAGCAGCTTCACCAGGGTGGGTAACTATGGCTACACCTTC
clone size: NA; J gene: TRBJ1-1; D gene: NA; V gene: TRBV7-8; CDR3 length: 14; CDR3 protein: CASSLRTENTEAFF; CDR3 DNA: TGTGCCAGCAGCTTACGGACAGAGAACACTGAAGCTTTCTTT
clone size: NA; J gene: TRBJ1-6; D gene: NA; V gene: TRBV28; CDR3 length: 15; CDR3 protein: CASSSPVGANSPLHF; CDR3 DNA: TGTGCCAGCAGTTCACCCGTGGGGGCGAATTCACCCCTCCACTTT
clone size: NA; J gene: TRBJ2-5; D gene: TRBD1; V gene: TRBV6-5; CDR3 length: 13; CDR3 protein: CASTLDRAETQYF; CDR3 DNA: TGTGCCAGCACCTTGGACAGGGCTGAGACCCAGTACTTC
clone size: NA; J gene: TRBJ1-1; D gene: NA; V gene: TRBV15; CDR3 length: 14; CDR3 protein: CATSMGHPNTEAFF; CDR3 DNA: TGTGCCACCAGCATGGGACATCCGAACACTGAAGCTTTCTTT
clone size: NA; J gene: TRBJ2-7; D gene: NA; V gene: TRBV28; CDR3 length: 16; CDR3 protein: CASSPNPSRPGSEQYF; CDR3 DNA: TGTGCCAGCAGCCCTAATCCCAGTCGACCGGGGTCCGAGCAGTACTTC
clone size: many; J gene: TRBJ1-6; D gene: TRBD1; V gene: TRBV10-3; CDR3 length: 15; CDR3 protein: CAISESGQGGSPLHF; CDR3 DNA: TGTGCCATCAGTGAGTCGGGACAGGGTGGTTCACCCCTCCACTTT
clone size: NA; J gene: TRBJ2-7; D gene: NA; V gene: TRBV28; CDR3 length: 15; CDR3 protein: CASSIVWQGTYEQYF; CDR3 DNA: TGTGCCAGCAGTATAGTGTGGCAGGGAACCTACGAGCAGTACTTC